This T cell receptor (beta chain) was identified in a study of shared clonotypes between healthy human individuals. Broader study findings: Shared across a few donors were about 4.8% of the naive CD4 clonotypes.

In the original analysis: Junction-only sequences without quality scores were provided by ImmunoSEQ, so filtering was different. Data came from immunoSEQ multiplex PCR; TCRdb stores just in-frame clones and leaves some out. Clonal size and the V and J genes are those of that table, whereas D and trimming came from the DNA. This table has 2 million to 2.5 million clones, about 94% appearing once. As to this clone: Antigen unknown.

Germline assignment: CDR1 MGHRA and CDR2 YSYEKL. Between the trimmed V and J ends, which lost 3 bases and 4 bases, there was a span of 6 bases. The CDR3 consists of 12 residues. The rearrangement uses TRBV4-1 and TRBJ1-1, with D possibly being TRBD1 (5 bases). Source material: naive CD4+ T cells sorted from blood. Subset meaning: CD45RA+ positively selected. The receptor's source is a man between 18 and 35 years old in good health. The CDR3, as DNA: TGCGCCAGCAGCCACGGGGGCACTGAAGCTTTCTTT. Translating it yields CASSHGGTEAFF.